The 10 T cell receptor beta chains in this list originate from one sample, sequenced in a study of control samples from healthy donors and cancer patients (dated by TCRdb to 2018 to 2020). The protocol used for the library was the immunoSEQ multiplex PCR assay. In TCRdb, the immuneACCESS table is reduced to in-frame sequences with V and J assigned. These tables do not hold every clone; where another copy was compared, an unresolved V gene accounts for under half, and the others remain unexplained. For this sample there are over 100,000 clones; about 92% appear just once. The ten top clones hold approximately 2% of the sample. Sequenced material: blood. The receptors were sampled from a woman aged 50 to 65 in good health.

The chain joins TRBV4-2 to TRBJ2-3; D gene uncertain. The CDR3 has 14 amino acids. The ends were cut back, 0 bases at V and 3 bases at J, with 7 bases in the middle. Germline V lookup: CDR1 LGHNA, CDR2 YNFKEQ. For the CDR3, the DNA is TGTGCCAGCAGCCAAGAGAGTAGGACAGATACGCAGTATTTT. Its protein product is CASSQESRTDTQYF.

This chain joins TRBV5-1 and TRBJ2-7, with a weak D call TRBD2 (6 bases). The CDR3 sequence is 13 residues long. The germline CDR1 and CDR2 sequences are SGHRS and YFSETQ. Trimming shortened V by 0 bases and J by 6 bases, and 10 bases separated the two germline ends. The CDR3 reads CASSLAGRSEQYF. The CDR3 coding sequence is TGCGCCAGCAGCTTGGCCGGGAGATCCGAGCAGTACTTC. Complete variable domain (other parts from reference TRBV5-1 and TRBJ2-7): KAGVTQTPRYLIKTRGQQVTLSCSPISGHRSVSWYQQTPGQGLQFLFEYFSETQRNKGNFPGRFSGRQFSNSRSEMNVSTLELGDSALYLCASSLAGRSEQYFGPGTRLTVT.

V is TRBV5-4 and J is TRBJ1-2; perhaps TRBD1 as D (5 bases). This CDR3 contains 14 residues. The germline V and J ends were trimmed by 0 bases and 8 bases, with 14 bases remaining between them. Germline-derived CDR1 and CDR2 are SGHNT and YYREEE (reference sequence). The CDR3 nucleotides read TGTGCCAGCAGCTTGGCCTCACAGGACAAAGGCTACACCTTC. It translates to CASSLASQDKGYTF.

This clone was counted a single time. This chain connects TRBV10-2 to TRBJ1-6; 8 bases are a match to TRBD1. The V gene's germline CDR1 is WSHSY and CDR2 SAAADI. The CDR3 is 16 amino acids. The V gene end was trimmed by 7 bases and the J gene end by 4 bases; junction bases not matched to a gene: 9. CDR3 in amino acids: CASTESRQGYNSPLHF. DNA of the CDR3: TGCGCCAGCACCGAATCTAGACAGGGGTATAATTCACCCCTCCACTTT.

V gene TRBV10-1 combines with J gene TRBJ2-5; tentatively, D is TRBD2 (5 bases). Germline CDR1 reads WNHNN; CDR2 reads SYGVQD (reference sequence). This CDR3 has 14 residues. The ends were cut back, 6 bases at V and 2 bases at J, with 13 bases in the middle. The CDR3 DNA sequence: TGCGCCAGCAGCTCCGGGGTTCCTCAAGAGACCCAGTACTTC. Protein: CASSSGVPQETQYF.

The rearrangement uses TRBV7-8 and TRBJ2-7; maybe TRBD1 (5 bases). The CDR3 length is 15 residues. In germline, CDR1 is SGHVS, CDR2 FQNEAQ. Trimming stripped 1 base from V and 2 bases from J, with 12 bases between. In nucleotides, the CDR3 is TGTGCCAGCAGCTTAGGCAGGGATCGTGCCTACGAGCAGTACTTC. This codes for CASSLGRDRAYEQYF.

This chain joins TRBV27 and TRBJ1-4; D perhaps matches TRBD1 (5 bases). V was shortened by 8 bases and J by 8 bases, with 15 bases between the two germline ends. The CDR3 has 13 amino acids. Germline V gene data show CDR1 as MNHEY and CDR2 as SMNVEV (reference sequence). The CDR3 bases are TGTGCCAGCGGCCGGGGCGTTGGGGAAAAACTGTTTTTT. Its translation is CASGRGVGEKLFF.

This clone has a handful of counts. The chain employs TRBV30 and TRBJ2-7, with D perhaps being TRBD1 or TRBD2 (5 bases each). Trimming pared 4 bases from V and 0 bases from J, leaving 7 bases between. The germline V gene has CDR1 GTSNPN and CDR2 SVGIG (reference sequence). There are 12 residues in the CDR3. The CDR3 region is CAWNGGSYEQYF. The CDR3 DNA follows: TGTGCCTGGAATGGGGGCTCCTACGAGCAGTACTTC.

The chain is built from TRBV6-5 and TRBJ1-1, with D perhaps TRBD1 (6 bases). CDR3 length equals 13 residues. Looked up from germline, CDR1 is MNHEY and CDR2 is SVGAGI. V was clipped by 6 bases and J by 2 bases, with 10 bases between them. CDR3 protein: CASRQGVNTEAFF. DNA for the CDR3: TGTGCCAGCAGACAGGGAGTAAACACTGAAGCTTTCTTT.

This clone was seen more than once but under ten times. This chain's CDR3 is CASSMWGGNQPQHF. Here the CDR3 DNA reads TGTGCCAGTAGTATGTGGGGTGGCAATCAGCCCCAGCATTTT. The chain combines TRBV19 with TRBJ1-5; D unresolved. V was clipped by 3 bases and J by 2 bases, with 8 bases between them. Germline V gene data show CDR1 as LNHDA and CDR2 as SQIVND (reference sequence). This CDR3 spans 14 amino acids.